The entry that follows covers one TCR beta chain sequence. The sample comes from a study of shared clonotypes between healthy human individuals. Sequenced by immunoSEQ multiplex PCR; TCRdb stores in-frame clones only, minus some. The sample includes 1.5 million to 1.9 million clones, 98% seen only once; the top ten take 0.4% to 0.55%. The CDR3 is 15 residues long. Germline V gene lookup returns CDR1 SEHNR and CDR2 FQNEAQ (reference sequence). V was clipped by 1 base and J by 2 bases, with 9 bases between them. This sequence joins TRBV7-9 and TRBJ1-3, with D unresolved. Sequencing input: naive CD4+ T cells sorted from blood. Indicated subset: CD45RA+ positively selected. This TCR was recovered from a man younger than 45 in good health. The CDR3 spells CASSLEQIAGNTIYF. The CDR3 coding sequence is TGTGCCAGCAGCTTAGAACAGATAGCTGGAAACACCATATATTTT.